The clone carrying this T cell receptor (beta chain) was observed at least ten times. Its antigen remains unknown. The sample is drawn from a study of Graves' ophthalmopathy and Graves' hyperthyroidism. PBMCs had their origin in fresh peripheral blood (roughly 10 ml). The study amplified TCR beta CDR3 regions using RNA transcripts. In the first round, RT-PCR was carried out with HTBI primers, and a multiplex PCR formed the second round. TCRdb re-analysed the multiplex PCR reads in MiXCR, keeping a single row per CDR3 protein. The repertoire holds a few hundred thousand distinct CDR3 sequences, with around a fifth as singletons. General study results and limits: Both an approximately 68% sensitivity and an approximately 72% specificity characterized the model's predictions of ophthalmopathy progression. The blood repertoire also included most expanded thyroid clonotypes above 0.001 frequency. Between ophthalmopathy and stable hyperthyroidism, a 13-signature model drew a separation with roughly 88% sensitivity and just under 83% specificity.

The sequenced sample consisted of peripheral blood. The clonotype originates from a woman aged 18-29 years with stable Graves' hyperthyroidism.

The CDR3: CATSDIGEVNEQFF. CDR3 nucleotide sequence: TGTGCCACCAGTGACATTGGGGAGGTCAATGAGCAGTTCTTC. The chain carries TRBV24-1 and TRBJ2-1; perhaps TRBD2 as D (6 bases). CDR3 length equals 14 residues. The germline V and J ends were trimmed by 4 bases and 6 bases, with 12 bases remaining between them. Germline V gene lookup returns CDR1 KGHDR and CDR2 SFDVKD.